This T cell receptor beta chain was found in a study of cytomegalovirus exposure and HLA in healthy donors. General observations from the study: The CMV antigen specificity of a few CMV-associated chains was confirmed through in vitro analysis.

Use of 60 Vbeta and 13 Jbeta primers characterized the PCR. The protocol was immunoSEQ multiplex PCR, while the TCRdb copy is restricted to in-frame clones and leaves out a portion. This repertoire shows fewer than 300,000 clones, approximately 80% found once; its top ten account for approximately 0.3%. This CDR3 is 15 amino acids long. The V gene lost 3 bases and the J gene lost 1 base, with 11 bases spanning the gap. Germline assignment: CDR1 MGHRA and CDR2 YSYEKL. This clone occurred once. As yet, its antigen is unknown. The sequenced sample was PBMCs. The rearrangement uses TRBV4-1 and TRBJ2-3; D may be TRBD2 (5 bases). The receptor comes from a girl aged 2 to 9 in good health and CMV-seronegative. CDR3 sequence reads: CASSHSEDRTDTQYF. CDR3 in DNA: TGCGCCAGCAGCCATTCGGAGGATCGCACAGATACGCAGTATTTT.